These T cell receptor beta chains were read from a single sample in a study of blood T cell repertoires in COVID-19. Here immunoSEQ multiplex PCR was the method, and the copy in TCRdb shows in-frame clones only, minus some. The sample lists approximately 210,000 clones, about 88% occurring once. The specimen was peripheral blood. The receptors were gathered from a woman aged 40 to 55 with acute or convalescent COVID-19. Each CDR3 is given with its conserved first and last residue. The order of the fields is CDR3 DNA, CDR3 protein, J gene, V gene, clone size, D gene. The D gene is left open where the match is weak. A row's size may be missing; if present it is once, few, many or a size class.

TGTGCCAGCAGAAACAGGGAGCCCCTCCACTTT | CASRNREPLHF | TRBJ1-6 | TRBV12-3/TRBV12-4 | NA | NA
TGTGCCAGCAGCTTAGGTTCGACTCCGCAGTATTTT | CASSLGSTPQYF | TRBJ2-3 | TRBV7-2 | NA | NA
TGTGCCAGCAGCTTAGGACAGAGTGAAAAACTGTTTTTT | CASSLGQSEKLFF | TRBJ1-4 | TRBV11-2 | NA | NA
TGTGCCGCCCTACAGGGCCAGGAACAGCCCCAGCATTTT | CAALQGQEQPQHF | TRBJ1-5 | TRBV6-5 | NA | NA
TGTGCCAGCCTTGGACTAGCGGGGCCCAATGAGCAGTTCTTC | CASLGLAGPNEQFF | TRBJ2-1 | TRBV6-5 | NA | TRBD2
TGTGCCATCAGTGAGACGGGGAGCTCTGGAAACACCATATATTTT | CAISETGSSGNTIYF | TRBJ1-3 | TRBV10-3 | NA | NA
TGTGCCTGGAGCATCCGGACAGGGGTGGGCTATGGCTACACCTTC | CAWSIRTGVGYGYTF | TRBJ1-2 | TRBV30 | once | TRBD1
TGTGCCAGCAGCGTAGTGGAGAACAGGGGCTTTAATGAAAAACTGTTTTTT | CASSVVENRGFNEKLFF | TRBJ1-4 | TRBV2 | NA | TRBD1
TGCGCCAGCAAGAAGCGGGGGGGCGAGGATACGCAGTATTTT | CASKKRGGEDTQYF | TRBJ2-3 | TRBV10-1 | once | TRBD2
TGTGCCACCCTAGGACAGGTCGGTGGCTACACCTTC | CATLGQVGGYTF | TRBJ1-2 | TRBV6-5 | NA | TRBD1
TGTGCCAGCAGCCCCCCCCAGCGAGGGTCGGACACCATATATTTT | CASSPPQRGSDTIYF | TRBJ1-3 | TRBV7-9 | NA | NA
TGTGCCAGCAGCTGGGGACAGCTTGAGCAGTTCTTC | CASSWGQLEQFF | TRBJ2-1 | TRBV5-4 | NA | TRBD1
TGTGCCAGTAGTATGCCGCGGGCTGGAAACACCATATATTTT | CASSMPRAGNTIYF | TRBJ1-3 | TRBV19 | NA | NA
TGTGCCTGGAGTGTACTTAGAGATTCACCCCTCCACTTT | CAWSVLRDSPLHF | TRBJ1-6 | TRBV30 | NA | NA
TGTGCCAGTAGTTTTCGACAGGAGAGGAATGAAAAACTGTTTTTT | CASSFRQERNEKLFF | TRBJ1-4 | TRBV19 | NA | NA
TGTGCCAGTAGTAAGCGGGGAGATTACAATGAGCAGTTCTTC | CASSKRGDYNEQFF | TRBJ2-1 | TRBV19 | once | TRBD2
TGTGCCTGGACCCACAGGGGGCGCGTTCGGTTGAATGGCTACACCTTC | CAWTHRGRVRLNGYTF | TRBJ1-2 | TRBV30 | NA | TRBD1
TGTGCCAGCAGCTGGGGACAGGGGGCCAGTGGCTACACCTTC | CASSWGQGASGYTF | TRBJ1-2 | TRBV7-8 | once | TRBD1
TGTGCCTGGAGCCCCGGGACAGGGACCACCGGGGAGCTGTTTTTT | CAWSPGTGTTGELFF | TRBJ2-2 | TRBV30 | NA | TRBD1
TGTGCCACCAGACGGACTTACAACACTGAAGCTTTCTTT | CATRRTYNTEAFF | TRBJ1-1 | TRBV24-1 | NA | NA
TGTGCCAGCAGCTTAGGAAGGGGGGGCGGTCAGCCCCAGCATTTT | CASSLGRGGGQPQHF | TRBJ1-5 | TRBV11-2 | NA | NA
TGTGCCAGCAGTTTATTCGTGTACACTGAAGCTTTCTTT | CASSLFVYTEAFF | TRBJ1-1 | TRBV12-3/TRBV12-4 | NA | NA
TGTGCCAGCAGCCCAGACAGGCGACAGACCCAGTACTTC | CASSPDRRQTQYF | TRBJ2-5 | TRBV5-8 | NA | NA
TGTGCCAGCACCTACAGTAATGAGCAGTTCTTC | CASTYSNEQFF | TRBJ2-1 | TRBV2 | NA | NA
TGTGCCAGCAGCTTGAGAGGGTTGGGCACTGAAGCTTTCTTT | CASSLRGLGTEAFF | TRBJ1-1 | TRBV5-6 | NA | NA
TGCAGTGCTAATGACAGGGGCCCTGGAAACACCATATATTTT | CSANDRGPGNTIYF | TRBJ1-3 | TRBV20-1 | NA | TRBD1
TGTGCCAGCAGCGGGGACTCGCGGTCTGAAGCTTTCTTT | CASSGDSRSEAFF | TRBJ1-1 | TRBV5-6 | NA | NA
TGTGCCAGCAGTGAAGTTTGGCAGGGGAATCAGCCCCAGCATTTT | CASSEVWQGNQPQHF | TRBJ1-5 | TRBV6-1 | NA | NA
TGTGCCAGCTCACCTCGGACAGGCGACAATGAGCAGTTCTTC | CASSPRTGDNEQFF | TRBJ2-1 | TRBV18 | once | TRBD1
TGTGCCAGCTGGACAGGGAATCAGCCCCAGCATTTT | CASWTGNQPQHF | TRBJ1-5 | TRBV27 | few | TRBD1
TGTGCCAGCAGTCCCGGAGATGGCTACACCTTC | CASSPGDGYTF | TRBJ1-2 | TRBV12-3/TRBV12-4 | once | NA
TGTGCCAGCAGTTACGGTCTGGCGGCTGGCACTGAAGCTTTCTTT | CASSYGLAAGTEAFF | TRBJ1-1 | TRBV6-6 | NA | NA
TGTGCCAGCTCACCACCGGTAGTTCTAGCGGGGATCGATGAGCAGTTCTTC | CASSPPVVLAGIDEQFF | TRBJ2-1 | TRBV18 | NA | TRBD2
TGTGCCAGCAGCCCCTCCGGGGTGAGGGCTACCTATGGCTACACCTTC | CASSPSGVRATYGYTF | TRBJ1-2 | TRBV14 | NA | NA
TGTGCCAGCTCACCACCGAACAGGGCAATGGCTGGGGCCAACGTCCTGACTTTC | CASSPPNRAMAGANVLTF | TRBJ2-6 | TRBV18 | NA | NA
TGTGCCAGCAGCCCAGACGCGCGGGCAAGCTCTGGGGCCAACGTCCTGACTTTC | CASSPDARASSGANVLTF | TRBJ2-6 | TRBV3-1/TRBV3-2 | NA | NA
TGTGCCAGCTCAGAGGGGGCTACTAACTATGGCTACACCTTC | CASSEGATNYGYTF | TRBJ1-2 | TRBV18 | NA | TRBD1
TGTGCCAGCAGTGTCGGGACTAGCGGGGGGTACAATGAGCAGTTCTTC | CASSVGTSGGYNEQFF | TRBJ2-1 | TRBV2 | NA | TRBD2
TGTGCCAGCAGTTACTCGCAGTCAGGGGGACAGCCCCAGCATTTT | CASSYSQSGGQPQHF | TRBJ1-5 | TRBV6-6 | NA | TRBD1
TGTGCCAGTAGACCTTCTTCCGGGACAGGGATGAACACTGAAGCTTTCTTT | CASRPSSGTGMNTEAFF | TRBJ1-1 | TRBV19 | NA | TRBD1